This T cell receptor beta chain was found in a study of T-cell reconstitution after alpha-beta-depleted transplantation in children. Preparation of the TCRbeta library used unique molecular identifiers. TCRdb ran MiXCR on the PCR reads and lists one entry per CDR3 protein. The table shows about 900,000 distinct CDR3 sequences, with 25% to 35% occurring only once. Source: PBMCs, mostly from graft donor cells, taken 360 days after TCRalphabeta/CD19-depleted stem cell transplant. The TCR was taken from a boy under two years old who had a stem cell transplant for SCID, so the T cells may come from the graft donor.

This chain's CDR3 is CASSIRQVLQTGELFF. The CDR3 nucleotides read TGTGCCAGCAGCATACGACAGGTTCTCCAGACCGGGGAGCTGTTTTTT. The chain recombines TRBV12-3 or TRBV12-4 with TRBJ2-2, with D possibly matching TRBD1 (6 bases). The CDR3 runs 16 residues. Trimming stripped 6 bases from V and 5 bases from J, with 19 bases between.